The 29 T cell receptor beta chains in this list originate from one sample, sequenced in a study of vaccination and CD4 T cells after COVID-19. The Oncomine TCR Beta short-read assay generated sequence data from the DNA of cultured CD4+ T cells. In TCRdb, the PCR reads were re-called with MiXCR into one record per CDR3 protein. Of approximately 15,000 distinct CDR3 sequences detected, around 50% appear once; the ten largest clones hold approximately 10%. These receptors' antigens are unknown. Treatment: roughly 10-day PBMC culture with coronavirus spike peptide pools or control peptides (ViraFEST assay). Sequenced sample: CD4+ T cells from blood, cultured in vitro. Receptor source: a human donor who had recovered from COVID-19.

The gene calls are TRBV11-2 and TRBJ2-1; tentatively, D is TRBD2 (6 bases). Trimming took 4 bases from V and 4 from J, leaving 17 bases between them. The CDR3 sequence is 16 residues long. In germline, CDR1 is SGHAT, CDR2 FQNNGV. The CDR3 nucleotides read TGTGCCAGCAGCTCACGTCCGGGACTGGATTACAATGAGCAGTTCTTC. Its protein product is CASSSRPGLDYNEQFF. The full variable domain, its missing parts supplied by reference TRBV11-2 and TRBJ2-1, is EAGVAQSPRYKIIEKRQSVAFWCNPISGHATLYWYQQILGQGPKLLIQFQNNGVVDDSQLPKDRFSAERLKGVDSTLKIQPAKLEDSAVYLCASSSRPGLDYNEQFFGPGTRLTVL.

This clonotype has a handful of counts. The chain recombines TRBV7-9 with TRBJ1-2; TRBD1 is a possible D gene (5 bases). Germline V lookup: CDR1 SEHNR, CDR2 FQNEAQ (reference sequence). The CDR3 runs to 12 residues. Trimming shortened V by 1 base and J by 8 bases, and 8 bases separated the two germline ends. The CDR3 region is CASSLDRRGYTF. The CDR3 nucleotides read TGTGCCAGCAGCTTAGACAGGAGGGGCTACACCTTC.

The chain is built from TRBV2 and TRBJ2-5, with a possible D match to TRBD2 (6 bases). Germline-derived CDR1 and CDR2 are SNHLY and FYNNEI. CDR3 length: 12 residues. The V end was cut by 4 bases, the J end by 3 bases, with 6 bases between. The CDR3 DNA reads TGTGCCAGCAGTGGGGAGGAAGAGACCCAGTACTTC. This gives the protein CASSGEEETQYF.

V usage is TRBV28 and J usage is TRBJ1-2; 7 nucleotides match TRBD1. CDR1 and CDR2 from the germline V gene are MDHEN and SYDVKM. This CDR3 has 13 amino acids. V shed 9 bases, J shed 4 bases, and the junction held 8 bases outside the gene matches. The CDR3 spells CASRDSLSYGYTF. The CDR3 DNA follows: TGTGCCAGTCGGGACAGCCTTAGCTATGGCTACACCTTC.

CDR3: CATSDPGQGGNQPQHF. The DNA of the CDR3 is TGTGCCACCAGTGATCCCGGGCAGGGTGGCAATCAGCCCCAGCATTTT. This chain connects TRBV24-1 to TRBJ1-5; weak D call: TRBD1 (5 bases). Germline loops: CDR1 KGHDR, CDR2 SFDVKD. The V end lost 3 bases, the J end lost 2 bases, and 13 bases lay between the germline ends. The CDR3 loop spans 16 amino acids.

This clonotype was counted a few times. The chain combines TRBV7-6 with TRBJ2-3; 10 bases agree with TRBD2. The CDR3 covers 16 residues. Germline CDR1 is SGHVS and CDR2 is FNYEAQ. The trim removed 7 bases at V and 3 bases at J, leaving 10 bases unmatched. CDR3 coding DNA: TGTGCCAGCATGCTATCAGCGGGAGGGCCGACAGATACGCAGTATTTT. It specifies CASMLSAGGPTDTQYF.

The chain combines TRBV7-2 with TRBJ2-5, with 8 positions matching TRBD2. Germline lookup yields CDR1 SGHTA and CDR2 FQGNSA. The CDR3 is 14 amino acids. V trimming: 8 bases; J trimming: 0 bases; junction bases outside the gene matches: 5. As DNA, the CDR3 is TGTGCCAGCCGGGGGGGGCAGTACCAAGAGACCCAGTACTTC. Translated: CASRGGQYQETQYF.

J is TRBJ1-1 and V is TRBV28; 8 nucleotides align to TRBD1. V dropped 4 bases and J dropped 6; count of bases not matched to a gene: 19. Germline CDR1 is MDHEN and CDR2 is SYDVKM. The CDR3 is 18 residues long. The DNA of the CDR3 is TGTGCCAGCAGTTCCCTCGGACAGGGCGAAAGGGGAGACTCTGAAGCTTTCTTT. Translated, it gives CASSSLGQGERGDSEAFF.

The CDR3 protein is CSAQSFNQPQHF. Here the CDR3 DNA reads TGCAGTGCGCAGAGTTTCAATCAGCCCCAGCATTTT. This sequence joins TRBV20-1 and TRBJ1-5, with unresolved D. This CDR3 contains 12 residues. V was shortened by 6 bases and J by 3 bases, with 9 bases between the two germline ends. Germline assignment: CDR1 DFQATT and CDR2 SNEGSKA (reference sequence).

The rearrangement joins TRBV6-5 to TRBJ1-6; a possible D gene is TRBD1 (5 bases). Trimming stripped 0 bases from V and 8 bases from J, with 29 bases between. The germline V gene has CDR1 MNHEY and CDR2 SVGAGI. This CDR3 is 21 amino acids long. The CDR3: CASSYSSSIAQGLKEDSPLHF. The CDR3 nucleotides read TGTGCCAGCAGTTACTCGAGTTCCATCGCTCAGGGACTGAAGGAGGATTCACCCCTCCACTTT.

This chain joins TRBV5-1 and TRBJ2-5; 10 nucleotides line up with TRBD2. The CDR3 has 15 residues. Looked up from germline, CDR1 is SGHRS and CDR2 is YFSETQ. Trimming cost V 4 bases and J 4 bases; bases outside gene matches: 7. The CDR3 region is CASSPVAGGRETQYF. CDR3 nucleotide sequence: TGCGCCAGCAGCCCGGTAGCGGGGGGAAGAGAGACCCAGTACTTC.

The rearrangement uses TRBV20-1 and TRBJ2-2, with 14 bases aligning to TRBD2. The trim removed 6 bases at V and 4 bases at J, leaving 10 bases unmatched. The length of the CDR3 is 17 residues. Germline CDR1 and CDR2: DFQATT and SNEGSKA (reference sequence). CDR3 in DNA: TGCAGTGCACCGACTAGCGGGAGGGCCCTCGGCACCGGGGAGCTGTTTTTT. This gives the protein CSAPTSGRALGTGELFF.

This chain links TRBV20-1 with TRBJ1-1; TRBD1 is a possible D gene (6 bases). The CDR3 has 13 residues. The germline V gene has CDR1 DFQATT and CDR2 SNEGSKA (reference sequence). V lost 3 bases and J 1 base, leaving 9 bases between the germline ends. CDR3 nucleotides: TGCAGTGCTAGGCGGACAGCGAACACTGAAGCTTTCTTT. It encodes CSARRTANTEAFF.

The chain has TRBV6-2 or TRBV6-3 and TRBJ2-7; D is ambiguous. CDR1 MNHEY and CDR2 SVGEGT come from the germline V gene. The CDR3 length is 16 residues. Trimming cost V 6 bases and J 2 bases, with 20 bases left between them. Here the CDR3 reads CASRQLGQAKTYEQYF. The CDR3 region has the DNA TGTGCCAGCAGACAATTAGGGCAGGCGAAAACCTACGAGCAGTACTTC.

This clonotype was counted between two and nine times. The chain recombines TRBV27 with TRBJ2-7; D may correspond to TRBD1 or TRBD2 (5 bases each). V was trimmed by 5 bases and J by 2 bases, leaving 22 bases between them. In germline, CDR1 is MNHEY, CDR2 SMNVEV (reference sequence). There are 17 residues in the CDR3. DNA of the CDR3: TGTGCCAGCAGTATCATCACCACGGGACGTAAAACCTACGAGCAGTACTTC. Translating gives CASSIITTGRKTYEQYF.

This clonotype was seen just once. The gene calls are TRBV27 and TRBJ2-2; 7 bases align to TRBD2. Per the germline V gene, CDR1 is MNHEY and CDR2 is SMNVEV (reference sequence). The CDR3 totals 15 residues. Trimming cost V 6 bases and J 4 bases; bases outside gene matches: 8. The CDR3 DNA reads TGTGCCAGCAGGCAAACTAGCGTCGGCACCGGGGAGCTGTTTTTT. It is translated as CASRQTSVGTGELFF.

This sequence joins TRBV7-2 and TRBJ2-1; 12 nucleotides line up with TRBD2. Germline CDR1 is SGHTA and CDR2 is FQGNSA. This CDR3 is 13 amino acids long. V shed 5 bases and J 15 bases; nucleotides not matched to a gene: 8. The CDR3 nucleotides are TGTGCCAGCAGCCCCCGGACTAGCGGGATGGGGTTCTTC. Encoded protein: CASSPRTSGMGFF.

J is TRBJ1-5 and V is TRBV28; D is uncertain. This CDR3 has 12 residues. From germline, CDR1 is MDHEN and CDR2 SYDVKM. With 4 bases removed from V and 5 bases from J, the gap between germline ends came to 6 bases. The CDR3 sequence is CASSSMDQPQHF. The CDR3 DNA is TGTGCCAGCAGTTCGATGGATCAGCCCCAGCATTTT.

The V call is TRBV20-1, the J call TRBJ1-2; no clear D gene. Trimming pared 0 bases from V and 4 bases from J, leaving 9 bases between. Germline V gene sequence: CDR1 DFQATT, CDR2 SNEGSKA (reference sequence). This CDR3 comprises 13 residues. The CDR3 coding sequence is TGCAGTGCTAGAGATAGTGCAGGCTATGGCTACACCTTC. Translated: CSARDSAGYGYTF.

This clonotype occurred a few times. The chain is built from TRBV20-1 and TRBJ1-5, with 7 positions matching TRBD1. This CDR3 region has 14 residues. V shed 7 bases, J shed 0 bases, and the junction held 6 bases outside the gene matches. Looked up from germline, CDR1 is DFQATT and CDR2 is SNEGSKA (reference sequence). The CDR3 spells CSVRSGGSNQPQHF. CDR3 DNA: TGCAGTGTCCGATCAGGGGGTAGCAATCAGCCCCAGCATTTT.

The V call is TRBV6-1, the J call TRBJ2-7; a possible D gene is TRBD1 (6 bases). CDR3 length: 13 amino acids. V was pared by 6 bases and J by 6 bases, with 15 bases between. CDR1 is MNHNS, CDR2 SASEGT, per germline. CDR3 bases: TGTGCCAGCAGGCAAACCCCAGGGGCCGAGCAGTACTTC. This encodes CASRQTPGAEQYF.

This clonotype was found a few times. V and J are TRBV20-1 and TRBJ1-1; the match to TRBD1 covers 8 bases. V lost 2 bases, J lost 0 bases, and 2 bases stayed unmatched. The CDR3 consists of 14 residues. Germline CDR1 and CDR2: DFQATT and SNEGSKA (reference sequence). The chain's CDR3 is CSARSGGMNTEAFF. The CDR3 nucleotides read TGCAGTGCTAGATCAGGGGGCATGAACACTGAAGCTTTCTTT.

The genes are TRBV6-1 and TRBJ1-6; D gene uncertain. The V end was cut by 6 bases, the J end by 7 bases, with 13 bases between. Germline V gives CDR1 MNHNS, CDR2 SASEGT. The CDR3 totals 14 residues. This CDR3 is CASRTNQHNSPLHF. The DNA for the CDR3 is TGTGCCAGCAGGACCAACCAGCACAATTCACCCCTCCACTTT.

This clonotype was counted between two and nine times. The chain employs TRBV27 and TRBJ2-5; the D gene is possibly TRBD2 (6 bases). CDR1 is MNHEY and CDR2 is SMNVEV in the germline V gene (reference sequence). The CDR3 runs to 16 residues. V lost 0 bases to trimming and J lost 1 base, with 12 bases between them. The CDR3 coding sequence is TGTGCCAGCAGTTTATCCCCCCGCGGGGTCCAAGAGACCCAGTACTTC. The encoded protein is CASSLSPRGVQETQYF.

This clonotype was observed a few times. V is TRBV19 and J is TRBJ2-4, with D maybe TRBD1 (6 bases). The V end was cut by 5 bases, the J end by 6 bases, with 14 bases between. The CDR3 runs 14 residues. CDR1 and CDR2 from the germline V gene are LNHDA and SQIVND (reference sequence). The CDR3 spells CASSDQQGGNIQYF. The CDR3 coding sequence is TGTGCCAGTAGTGATCAACAGGGTGGAAACATTCAGTACTTC.

The chain combines TRBV28 with TRBJ2-2; D is unclear. The CDR3 loop spans 13 amino acids. CDR1 and CDR2 (germline): MDHEN, SYDVKM. V was shortened by 6 bases and J by 7 bases, with 12 bases between the two germline ends. The DNA for the CDR3 is TGTGCCAGCAGCCTCATATCTAACGGGGAGCTGTTTTTT. As protein: CASSLISNGELFF.

The chain combines TRBV24-1 with TRBJ2-5, with 9 nucleotides matching TRBD2. The germline gives CDR1 KGHDR, CDR2 SFDVKD. V lost 5 bases to trimming and J lost 0 bases; unmatched junction nucleotides: 3. There are 15 residues in the CDR3. In nucleotides, the CDR3 is TGTGCCACCAGTGGTAGCGGGAGACACCAAGAGACCCAGTACTTC. Its translation: CATSGSGRHQETQYF.

V is TRBV19 and J is TRBJ1-6, with a weak D call TRBD1 (6 bases). CDR1 and CDR2 (germline): LNHDA, SQIVND (reference sequence). V was pared by 7 bases and J by 8 bases, with 12 bases between. The CDR3 runs 13 residues. CDR3 residues: CASNLGGDSPLHF. The CDR3 coding sequence is TGTGCCAGTAACCTAGGGGGAGATTCACCCCTCCACTTT.

This clonotype was recorded a few times. This chain uses TRBV27 with TRBJ2-1; 14 bases fit TRBD2. The CDR3 runs to 16 residues. Per germline, CDR1 MNHEY and CDR2 SMNVEV (reference sequence). V dropped 3 bases and J dropped 9; count of bases not matched to a gene: 7. CDR3 DNA sequence: TGTGCCAGCAGTTTCGGTGGGACTAGCGGGAGTTCTGAGCAGTTCTTC. Its translation: CASSFGGTSGSSEQFF.